This T cell receptor (beta chain) was sequenced in a study of T cell changes during pregnancy in multiple sclerosis. This CDR3 contains 18 residues. Per germline, CDR1 MDHEN and CDR2 SYDVKM. V shed 1 base and J shed 5 bases, with 23 bases lying between them. Produced via immunoSEQ multiplex PCR; TCRdb's table is partial and in-frame only. This table holds about 120,000 clones, 90% to 95% found once. The chain joins TRBV28 to TRBJ2-5, with D possibly TRBD2 on 5 matching bases. Sample: peripheral blood, taken before pregnancy. The receptor was derived from a female donor with multiple sclerosis, enrolled in a pregnancy study. The DNA of the CDR3 is TGTGCCAGCAGTTTATTAGGTTCGGCGCGGGCGTCAAGGGAGACCCAGTACTTC. This translates into CASSLLGSARASRETQYF.